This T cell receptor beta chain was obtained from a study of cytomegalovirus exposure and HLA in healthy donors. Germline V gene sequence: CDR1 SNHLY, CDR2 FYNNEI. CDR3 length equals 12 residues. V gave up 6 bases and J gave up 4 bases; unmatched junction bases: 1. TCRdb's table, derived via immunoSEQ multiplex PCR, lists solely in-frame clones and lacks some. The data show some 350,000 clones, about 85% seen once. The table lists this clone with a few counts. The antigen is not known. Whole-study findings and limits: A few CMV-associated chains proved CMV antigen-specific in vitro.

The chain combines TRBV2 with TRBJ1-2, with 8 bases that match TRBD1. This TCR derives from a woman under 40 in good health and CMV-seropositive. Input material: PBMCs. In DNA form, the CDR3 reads TGTGCCAGCAGGGACAGGGTCTATGGCTACACCTTC. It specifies CASRDRVYGYTF.